This T cell receptor (beta chain) was captured in a study of shared clonotypes between healthy human individuals. CDR1 is WSHSY, CDR2 SAAADI, per germline. The CDR3 is 16 residues long. Trimming removed 2 bases from V and 0 bases from J; junction bases left unmatched: 2. Method: immunoSEQ multiplex PCR; TCRdb's copy keeps in-frame clones and lacks some. The sample includes roughly 1 million clones, more than 65% of them seen just once. Sequences were obtained from memory CD4+ T cells sorted from blood. Described subset: CD45RA-negative fraction. This receptor was taken from a man aged 18 to 30 in good health. The chain carries TRBV10-2 and TRBJ2-1; TRBD2 agrees at 9 bases. CDR3 bases: TGCGCCAGCAGTGAGCGTAGCGGGAGCTCCTACAATGAGCAGTTCTTC. Protein product: CASSERSGSSYNEQFF.